This T cell receptor beta chain appears in the sequencing data of a study of CD8 T cells in Susac syndrome. The V and J ends lost 3 bases and 2 bases respectively, with 9 bases between them. CDR3 length equals 14 residues. Germline values: CDR1 MNHEY, CDR2 SMNVEV (reference sequence). With random hexamers, reverse transcription was performed on about 0.5 to 1 ug of RNA. Amplification of the TCR beta CDR3 was carried out by immunoSEQ multiplex PCR, which spanned a total of 54 Vbeta and 13 Jbeta segments. TCRdb reanalysed the immunoSEQ multiplex PCR reads using MiXCR and keeps one entry per CDR3 protein. The table records 95,000 to 150,000 distinct CDR3 sequences, over 90% of them present only once.

The sequence came from a human donor with Susac syndrome. The chain is built from TRBV27 and TRBJ2-3; D might be TRBD1 (6 bases). What was sequenced was CD8+ T cells from PBMCs. DNA for the CDR3: TGTGCCAGCAGTTTTCGACAGGACACAGATACGCAGTATTTT. Protein product: CASSFRQDTDTQYF.